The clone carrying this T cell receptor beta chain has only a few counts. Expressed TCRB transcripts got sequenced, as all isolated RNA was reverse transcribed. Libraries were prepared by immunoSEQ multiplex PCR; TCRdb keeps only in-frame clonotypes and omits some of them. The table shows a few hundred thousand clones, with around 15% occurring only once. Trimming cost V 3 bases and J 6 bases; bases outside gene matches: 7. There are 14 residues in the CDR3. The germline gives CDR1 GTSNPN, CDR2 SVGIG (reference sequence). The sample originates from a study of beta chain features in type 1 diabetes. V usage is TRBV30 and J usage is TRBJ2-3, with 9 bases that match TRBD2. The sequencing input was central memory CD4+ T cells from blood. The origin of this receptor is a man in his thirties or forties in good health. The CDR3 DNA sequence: TGTGCCTGGAGGATAGCGGGAGCTGGGGATACGCAGTATTTT. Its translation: CAWRIAGAGDTQYF.